These 10 T cell receptor beta chains share one sample of origin, sequenced in a study of T cell responses to AZD1222 COVID-19 vaccine. The protocol was immunoSEQ multiplex PCR, while the TCRdb copy is restricted to in-frame clones and leaves out a portion. The table lists 150,000 to 180,000 clones, about nine tenths of them singletons. The starting material was peripheral blood, obtained on day 0 of AZD1222 vaccination. Receptor source: an adult in good health.

The chain couples TRBV18 to TRBJ2-3; D remains unclear. There are 14 residues in the CDR3. Germline V gene sequence: CDR1 KGHSH, CDR2 LQKENI. The germline V and J ends were trimmed by 2 bases and 5 bases, with 11 bases remaining between them. The CDR3 DNA follows: TGTGCCAGCTCACCAGCCGGGCATGTAGATACGCAGTATTTT. Encoded protein: CASSPAGHVDTQYF.

The chain carries TRBV2 and TRBJ1-5, with D perhaps TRBD1 (5 bases). The CDR3 sequence is 14 residues long. Germline V lookup: CDR1 SNHLY, CDR2 FYNNEI. V lost 5 bases and J lost 8, with 16 bases in between. CDR3 bases: TGTGCCAGCAGTAAAAGGGACCGATCGGAGCCCCAGCATTTT. It translates to CASSKRDRSEPQHF. The variable domain in full, with the rest retrieved from reference TRBV2 and TRBJ1-5, is EPEVTQTPSHQVTQMGQEVILRCVPISNHLYFYWYRQILGQKVEFLVSFYNNEISEKSEIFDDQFSVERPDGSNFTLKIRSTKLEDSAMYFCASSKRDRSEPQHFGDGTRLSIL.

This rearrangement joins TRBV5-1 to TRBJ2-7; 10 nucleotides agree with TRBD2. Germline V lookup: CDR1 SGHRS, CDR2 YFSETQ. After removal of 4 bases from V and 6 bases from J, the junction contained 7 bases not matched to a gene. This CDR3 spans 14 amino acids. The CDR3 nucleotides are TGCGCCAGCAGCCTAAGCGGGAGGGTTACCGAGCAGTACTTC. Encoded protein: CASSLSGRVTEQYF. Using reference TRBV5-1 and TRBJ2-7 for the parts outside the CDR3, the full variable domain is KAGVTQTPRYLIKTRGQQVTLSCSPISGHRSVSWYQQTPGQGLQFLFEYFSETQRNKGNFPGRFSGRQFSNSRSEMNVSTLELGDSALYLCASSLSGRVTEQYFGPGTRLTVT.

This chain links TRBV24-1 with TRBJ2-1; 11 bases are a match to TRBD1. Trimming at V came to 4 bases and at J to 7 bases, leaving 5 bases not matched to a gene. This CDR3 contains 15 residues. From germline, CDR1 is KGHDR and CDR2 SFDVKD. The CDR3 DNA sequence: TGTGCCACCAGTGAGCCGGGACAGGGGGTAAATGAGCAGTTCTTC. Protein sequence: CATSEPGQGVNEQFF.

The chain couples TRBV5-1 to TRBJ2-3; D is ambiguous. Germline-derived CDR1 and CDR2 are SGHRS and YFSETQ. The CDR3 runs to 12 residues. Trimming stripped 5 bases from V and 0 bases from J, with 4 bases between. Here the CDR3 reads CASSISTDTQYF. The CDR3 DNA reads TGCGCCAGCAGTATCAGCACAGATACGCAGTATTTT. Variable domain in full (rest from reference TRBV5-1 and TRBJ2-3): KAGVTQTPRYLIKTRGQQVTLSCSPISGHRSVSWYQQTPGQGLQFLFEYFSETQRNKGNFPGRFSGRQFSNSRSEMNVSTLELGDSALYLCASSISTDTQYFGPGTRLTVL.

J is TRBJ2-3 and V is TRBV7-9; no firm D call. CDR3 length: 15 amino acids. V was trimmed by 5 bases and J by 3 bases, leaving 15 bases between them. Germline V lookup: CDR1 SEHNR, CDR2 FQNEAQ (reference sequence). For the CDR3, the DNA is TGTGCCAGCAGCCCAAGGTTAATCGGGACAGATACGCAGTATTTT. Protein: CASSPRLIGTDTQYF.

CDR3 coding DNA: TGTGCCACCAGCCCCGGGACAGTTTTCTACGAGCAGTACTTC. It translates to CATSPGTVFYEQYF. The chain is built from TRBV15 and TRBJ2-7; 7 nucleotides line up with TRBD1. Germline V CDR1 and CDR2: LNHNV, YYDKDF (reference sequence). This CDR3 is built from 14 residues. Trimming cost V 5 bases and J 3 bases; bases outside gene matches: 7.

The CDR3 reads CASIGSSDTQYF. CDR3 DNA sequence: TGTGCCAGTATAGGTAGTTCGGATACGCAGTATTTT. The chain recombines TRBV19 with TRBJ2-3; D not certain. Germline assignment: CDR1 LNHDA and CDR2 SQIVND (reference sequence). Trimming shortened V by 7 bases and J by 6 bases, and 11 bases separated the two germline ends. The CDR3 extends over 12 amino acids.

The chain employs TRBV7-9 and TRBJ1-3, with D perhaps TRBD1 (6 bases). The CDR3 loop spans 17 amino acids. Trimming cost V 2 bases and J 0 bases, with 14 bases left between them. Germline loops: CDR1 SEHNR, CDR2 FQNEAQ (reference sequence). The CDR3 loop is CASSLPSQGLSGNTIYF. The CDR3, as DNA: TGTGCCAGCAGCTTACCATCCCAGGGGCTCTCTGGAAACACCATATATTTT. The whole variable domain, remainder taken from reference TRBV7-9 and TRBJ1-3, is DTGVSQNPRHKITKRGQNVTFRCDPISEHNRLYWYRQTLGQGPEFLTYFQNEAQLEKSRLLSDRFSAERPKGSFSTLEIQRTEQGDSAMYLCASSLPSQGLSGNTIYFGEGSWLTVV.

The sample holds a few counts of this clone. The gene calls are TRBV7-9 and TRBJ2-7, with D unclear. Trimming shortened V by 4 bases and J by 4 bases, and 11 bases separated the two germline ends. Germline CDR1 reads SEHNR; CDR2 reads FQNEAQ (reference sequence). The CDR3 covers 13 residues. The CDR3 region is CASSSSDWYEQYF. The CDR3 DNA reads TGTGCCAGCAGCTCCTCCGATTGGTACGAGCAGTACTTC.